What follows are 2 T cell receptor beta chains derived from one specimen sequenced in a study of T cell clones after liver transplantation (dated by TCRdb to between 2017 and 2020). According to the study, the label for this sample's time point signals: pre-transplant. Libraries came from the immunoSEQ multiplex PCR assay. Held by TCRdb, this immuneACCESS table contains in-frame sequences only and omits some clones. Under half of the omission traces to an unresolved V gene where checked; the cause of the rest is unknown. Recorded for this sample are 40,000 to 65,000 clones; 70% to 85% of them occurred a single time. The ten largest account for around 7.8% of the sample. The material was CD4+ T cells from blood, obtained before liver transplant. The receptors stem from a human donor who received a liver transplant.

V is TRBV27 and J is TRBJ2-7; TRBD2 is a possible D gene (5 bases). The CDR3 extends over 12 amino acids. Trimming took off 10 bases at V and 5 bases at J, with 15 bases between the two ends. Germline V gene lookup returns CDR1 MNHEY and CDR2 SMNVEV (reference sequence). The CDR3 is CATFRGTDEQYF. The CDR3 region has the DNA TGTGCCACTTTCCGGGGTACGGACGAGCAGTACTTC.

The chain recombines TRBV29-1 with TRBJ2-3; no definite D call. This CDR3 is 15 amino acids long. CDR1 SQVTM and CDR2 ANQGSEA come from the germline V gene. V dropped 3 bases and J dropped 1 base, with 14 bases sitting between them. The CDR3 here is CSVDGLGIGTDTQYF. CDR3 DNA: TGCAGCGTTGATGGGTTGGGAATTGGCACAGATACGCAGTATTTT.